Reported below is one T cell receptor (beta chain). Survey-level immunoSEQ sequencing profiled the TCR beta repertoire. Profiled with immunoSEQ multiplex PCR; TCRdb holds only in-frame clones, not every one. The top ten hold about 10% of the sample, which has about 50,000 clones, approximately 93% seen once. Germline lookup yields CDR1 SGHVS and CDR2 FNYEAQ. The CDR3 spans 16 residues. V lost 5 bases, J lost 3 bases, and 8 bases stayed unmatched. J is TRBJ2-1 and V is TRBV7-6; 9 bases agree with TRBD2. The receptor was isolated from a man between 35 and 55 years old with rheumatoid arthritis. Material for sequencing was PBMCs. The CDR3 coding sequence is TGTGCCAGCAGCATGGTTAGTAGCGGGAGCTACAATGAGCAGTTCTTC. Its protein is CASSMVSSGSYNEQFF.